The 10 T cell receptor beta chains below come from one sample, sequenced in a study of control samples from healthy donors and cancer patients. The data were produced by immunoSEQ multiplex PCR, yet TCRdb's version contains in-frame clones alone and is incomplete. The profile shows over 150,000 clones, more than 85% of them singletons. The source material was blood. These receptors originate from a woman aged 40-49 years in good health.

The V call is TRBV9, the J call TRBJ2-3, with 16 bases lining up with TRBD2. This CDR3 comprises 17 residues. Germline CDR1 SGDLS, CDR2 YYNGEE. V dropped 2 bases and J dropped 6; count of bases not matched to a gene: 6. DNA of the CDR3: TGTGCCAGCAGCGTCGGGACTAGCGGGGGGGCAGCTGATACGCAGTATTTT. It translates to CASSVGTSGGAADTQYF.

The rearrangement joins TRBV5-5 to TRBJ2-7; D is ambiguous. Trimming left V 0 bases short and J 3 bases short, with 13 bases between. CDR3 length: 15 residues. The V gene's germline CDR1 is SGHKS and CDR2 YYEKEE (reference sequence). The CDR3 spells CASSLAPAPYYEQYF. The CDR3 nucleotides are TGTGCCAGCAGCTTGGCCCCTGCCCCGTACTACGAGCAGTACTTC.

This chain uses TRBV19 with TRBJ1-5; TRBD1 matches at 7 bases. The CDR3 loop spans 15 amino acids. In germline, CDR1 is LNHDA, CDR2 SQIVND (reference sequence). Trimming at V came to 3 bases and at J to 7 bases, leaving 9 bases not matched to a gene. CDR3 nucleotides: TGTGCCAGTAGTATGCCGACAGGGACTGGACAGCCCCAGCATTTT. This sequence encodes CASSMPTGTGQPQHF.

The V and J genes are TRBV5-4 and TRBJ1-2; D not resolved. This CDR3 is built from 11 residues. Per germline, CDR1 SGHNT and CDR2 YYREEE (reference sequence). Trimming shortened V by 3 bases and J by 7 bases, and 7 bases separated the two germline ends. The CDR3 loop reads CASSSSLGYTF. DNA of the CDR3: TGTGCCAGCAGCTCCTCCCTTGGCTACACCTTC.

This sequence joins TRBV27 and TRBJ1-5; maybe TRBD1 (5 bases). Germline V lookup: CDR1 MNHEY, CDR2 SMNVEV (reference sequence). V was shortened by 6 bases and J by 4 bases, with 10 bases between the two germline ends. The CDR3 totals 13 residues. CDR3 sequence reads: CASRYNRNQPQHF. CDR3 bases: TGTGCCAGCAGGTACAACAGGAATCAGCCCCAGCATTTT.

The chain uses TRBV5-1 and TRBJ1-4, with a possible D match to TRBD1 (5 bases). V was pared by 4 bases and J by 3 bases, with 16 bases between. This CDR3 spans 16 amino acids. The germline V gene has CDR1 SGHRS and CDR2 YFSETQ. For the CDR3, the DNA is TGCGCCAGCAGCCTGCATTCAGGAGGGGCTAATGAAAAACTGTTTTTT. This encodes CASSLHSGGANEKLFF.

There are a few counts of this clone. Other DNA sequences in this sample translate to the same CDR3. The chain carries TRBV2 and TRBJ2-7; D remains unclear. CDR3 length equals 11 residues. The V and J ends lost 4 bases and 6 bases respectively, with 7 bases between them. In germline, CDR1 is SNHLY, CDR2 FYNNEI. The CDR3: CASSVQVEQYF. The CDR3 nucleotides read TGTGCCAGCAGTGTCCAGGTCGAGCAGTACTTC.

The gene calls are TRBV7-3 and TRBJ2-3; TRBD1 matches at 8 bases. The CDR3 is 15 residues long. Per the germline V gene, CDR1 is SGHTA and CDR2 is FQGTGA. After removal of 4 bases from V and 3 bases from J, the junction contained 6 bases not matched to a gene. The CDR3 DNA follows: TGTGCCAGCAGCTACACAGGGGGGAGGACAGATACGCAGTATTTT. It encodes CASSYTGGRTDTQYF.

The V gene is TRBV10-1, the J gene TRBJ2-1; TRBD2 aligns across 8 bases. Germline CDR1 and CDR2: WNHNN and SYGVQD (reference sequence). After removal of 3 bases from V and 8 bases from J, the junction contained 9 bases not matched to a gene. CDR3 length: 15 amino acids. Here the CDR3 reads CASSDTGGARDEQFF. In DNA form, the CDR3 reads TGCGCCAGCAGTGACACGGGGGGGGCGCGGGATGAGCAGTTCTTC.

The genes are TRBV5-4 and TRBJ2-3; D gene unclear. This CDR3 has 14 residues. Trimming left V 4 bases short and J 0 bases short, with 9 bases between. The germline V gene has CDR1 SGHNT and CDR2 YYREEE (reference sequence). The CDR3 DNA sequence: TGTGCCAGCAGCCAGACAAGTAGCACAGATACGCAGTATTTT. Protein product: CASSQTSSTDTQYF. Full variable domain (rest looked up from reference TRBV5-4 and TRBJ2-3): ETGVTQSPTHLIKTRGQQVTLRCSSQSGHNTVSWYQQALGQGPQFIFQYYREEENGRGNFPPRFSGLQFPNYSSELNVNALELDDSALYLCASSQTSSTDTQYFGPGTRLTVL.